Shown below are 6 T cell receptor beta chains from a single sample sequenced in a study of cytomegalovirus exposure and HLA in healthy donors. Primers for the PCR totalled 60 Vbeta and 13 Jbeta. Assay used: immunoSEQ multiplex PCR; TCRdb lists only in-frame clones, some missing. Here the sample spans about 93,000 clones, 70% to 85% being singletons. The sequenced sample consisted of PBMCs. Source of these receptors: a man aged 50 to 60 in good health and CMV-seronegative.

This clone was seen just once. V usage is TRBV5-1 and J usage is TRBJ1-6; 9 bases are shared with TRBD1. Germline-derived CDR1 and CDR2 are SGHRS and YFSETQ. The CDR3 has 14 residues. V was clipped by 4 bases and J by 9 bases; unmatched bases: 5. The CDR3 spells CASSQTGGGSPLHF. CDR3 coding DNA: TGCGCCAGCAGCCAAACAGGGGGCGGTTCACCCCTCCACTTT.

The rearrangement links TRBV2 to TRBJ1-1; D not certain. Germline loops: CDR1 SNHLY, CDR2 FYNNEI. The CDR3 length is 11 residues. V lost 0 bases to trimming and J lost 7 bases, with 3 bases between them. Here the CDR3 DNA reads TGTGCCAGCAGTGAAGCTTATGAAGCTTTCTTT. Protein sequence: CASSEAYEAFF.

The genes are TRBV18 and TRBJ2-5; D call uncertain. The CDR3 has 13 residues. Germline CDR1 is KGHSH and CDR2 is LQKENI. V was trimmed by 0 bases and J by 5 bases, leaving 7 bases between them. The CDR3 loop is CASSPPSSETQYF. The CDR3 DNA reads as TGTGCCAGCTCACCACCTTCCTCGGAGACCCAGTACTTC.

The rearrangement links TRBV18 to TRBJ2-5; TRBD2 agrees at 11 bases. Germline V gene sequence: CDR1 KGHSH, CDR2 LQKENI. The V and J ends lost 1 base and 4 bases, in that order; junction bases with no gene match: 14. This CDR3 has 19 residues. DNA for the CDR3: TGTGCCAGCTCACCACGCGGCCTGACTAGCGGGATATACGGAGAGACCCAGTACTTC. Amino acids: CASSPRGLTSGIYGETQYF. The full variable domain, in which reference TRBV18 and TRBJ2-5 provide the parts outside the CDR3, is NAGVMQNPRHLVRRRGQEARLRCSPMKGHSHVYWYRQLPEEGLKFMVYLQKENIIDESGMPKERFSAEFPKEGPSILRIQQVVRGDSAAYFCASSPRGLTSGIYGETQYFGPGTRLLVL.

CDR3 amino acids: CASSLGTGLVYEQYF. CDR3 nucleotides: TGTGCCAGCAGCTTAGGGACAGGGCTCGTCTACGAGCAGTACTTC. This chain joins TRBV7-6 and TRBJ2-7; 8 bases line up with TRBD1. The CDR3 is 15 amino acids. Trimming cost V 1 base and J 3 bases; bases outside gene matches: 5. The germline V gene has CDR1 SGHVS and CDR2 FNYEAQ.

This CDR3 is CASSSGVAANEKLFF. Written as DNA, the CDR3 is TGTGCCAGCAGCTCAGGGGTGGCGGCTAATGAAAAACTGTTTTTT. The chain recombines TRBV9 with TRBJ1-4, with D perhaps TRBD1 (6 bases). CDR3 size: 15 residues. Germline CDR1 SGDLS, CDR2 YYNGEE. V lost 4 bases to trimming and J lost 3 bases, with 13 bases between them.